The present TCR beta chain was sequenced within a study of blood T cell repertoires in COVID-19. Across the study: Samples of COVID-19 (acute and convalescent) were obtained from the United States, Italy and Spain. PBMCs, B-cell-depleted T cells, or T cells provided the cDNA or gDNA that made up the material.

Original data processing: The assay estimated nucleated cells by amplifying reference gene primers. Clones were sequenced by immunoSEQ multiplex PCR, and TCRdb holds only the in-frame ones, with some missing. V, J and clone size reflect that table, while D and trimming were determined from the DNA. Of 200,000 or so clones listed, approximately 82% are singletons. The TCR sequence derives from a human donor with acute or convalescent COVID-19. The donor label of this sample is uncertain. The sample consisted of peripheral blood.

The CDR3, as DNA: TGTGCCAGCTCACCATTCATGGACAGTCAAGAGACCCAGTACTTC. It specifies CASSPFMDSQETQYF. The gene calls are TRBV18 and TRBJ2-5; maybe TRBD1 (6 bases). From germline, CDR1 is KGHSH and CDR2 LQKENI. The CDR3 totals 15 residues. The germline V and J ends were trimmed by 2 bases and 2 bases, with 12 bases remaining between them. The full variable domain, rest sourced from reference TRBV18 and TRBJ2-5, is NAGVMQNPRHLVRRRGQEARLRCSPMKGHSHVYWYRQLPEEGLKFMVYLQKENIIDESGMPKERFSAEFPKEGPSILRIQQVVRGDSAAYFCASSPFMDSQETQYFGPGTRLLVL.